A selection of T cell receptor beta chains follows, all from one sample in a study of cytomegalovirus exposure and HLA in healthy donors. Sequencing used immunoSEQ multiplex PCR; TCRdb keeps in-frame clones, though not all of them. The table includes tens of thousands of clones, 75% detected once. What was sequenced was PBMCs. Receptors originate from a middle-aged woman in good health and CMV-seronegative. The CDR3 runs from the conserved cysteine through the conserved F or W. The D gene is left open where the match is weak. A row's size may be missing; if present it is once, few, many or a size class.

J: TRBJ2-7
D: TRBD2
size: NA
V: TRBV10-3
DNA: TGTGCCAGCACTAGCGGGGGAACATACGAGCAGTACTTC
CDR3: CASTSGGTYEQYF

J: TRBJ2-5
D: TRBD2
size: NA
V: TRBV2
DNA: TGTGCCAGCAGTGAAGAAGCTAGCGGGGGAGAGACCCAGTACTTC
CDR3: CASSEEASGGETQYF

J: TRBJ2-2
D: TRBD2
size: NA
V: TRBV6-4
DNA: TGTGCCAGCAGTGACAGCGGGGGGAACACCGGGGAGCTGTTTTTT
CDR3: CASSDSGGNTGELFF

J: TRBJ2-7
D: TRBD1
size: NA
V: TRBV4-1
DNA: TGCGCCAGCAGCCAAGGTTCAGGGGGCGGCTACGAGCAGTACTTC
CDR3: CASSQGSGGGYEQYF

J: TRBJ2-2
D: NA
size: NA
V: TRBV7-6
DNA: TGTGCCAGCAGCTTAGCCCCCTCGGGGAACACCGGGGAGCTGTTTTTT
CDR3: CASSLAPSGNTGELFF

J: TRBJ2-7
D: NA
size: NA
V: TRBV27
DNA: TGTGCCAGCAGTCCTCTACCGGGACTGAGCTCCTACGAGCAGTACTTC
CDR3: CASSPLPGLSSYEQYF

J: TRBJ2-3
D: TRBD1
size: once
V: TRBV28
DNA: TGTGCCAGCAGTTGGTCGGACAGGGACGCAGATACGCAGTATTTT
CDR3: CASSWSDRDADTQYF

J: TRBJ2-4
D: NA
size: once
V: TRBV6-1
DNA: TGTGCCAGCAGATTGACAGGTGCAGACATTCAGTACTTC
CDR3: CASRLTGADIQYF

J: TRBJ2-3
D: TRBD1
size: once
V: TRBV28
DNA: TGTGCCAGCAGTTTATTAGGGGGCTTTGCAGATACGCAGTATTTT
CDR3: CASSLLGGFADTQYF

J: TRBJ2-7
D: TRBD1
size: NA
V: TRBV5-1
DNA: TGCGCCAGCAGCACGAGGGACAGCGACGAGCAGTACTTC
CDR3: CASSTRDSDEQYF

J: TRBJ2-3
D: NA
size: NA
V: TRBV6-4
DNA: TGTGCCAGCAGTCAAACAGGAGAAACAGATACGCAGTATTTT
CDR3: CASSQTGETDTQYF

J: TRBJ2-1
D: TRBD1
size: NA
V: TRBV7-3
DNA: TGTGCCAGCAGCCCGACAGGGGTGTTAGGGCAGAAGCAGTTCTTC
CDR3: CASSPTGVLGQKQFF

J: TRBJ2-2
D: NA
size: NA
V: TRBV5-1
DNA: TGCGCCAGCAGCTTGGAGGCCAGGGGGGAGCTGTTTTTT
CDR3: CASSLEARGELFF

J: TRBJ2-1
D: NA
size: NA
V: TRBV5-3
DNA: TGTGCCAGAAGCTTTATAGGGGGAGAGGACCCAACGGATGAGCAGTTCTTC
CDR3: CARSFIGGEDPTDEQFF

J: TRBJ1-1
D: NA
size: once
V: TRBV5-6
DNA: TGTGCCAGCAGCCCCGACCCCGCAGGGCTACGAGAAGCTTTCTTT
CDR3: CASSPDPAGLREAFF

J: TRBJ2-1
D: TRBD2
size: NA
V: TRBV25-1
DNA: TGTGCCAGCAGCCAAGCGTTAGCGGGAGCGGGTGAGCAGTTCTTC
CDR3: CASSQALAGAGEQFF

J: TRBJ2-7
D: NA
size: once
V: TRBV9
DNA: TGTGCCAGCAGCGTAGACCCGGGAGGGACAGGGCCTTCCTACGAGCAGTACTTC
CDR3: CASSVDPGGTGPSYEQYF

J: TRBJ2-1
D: TRBD2
size: NA
V: TRBV2
DNA: TGTGCCAGCAGTCTACGACTAGCGGGAGGCTACGATGAGCAGTTCTTC
CDR3: CASSLRLAGGYDEQFF

J: TRBJ2-3
D: TRBD1
size: NA
V: TRBV15
DNA: TGTGCCACCGCAGGGGGCAAGGATACGCAGTATTTT
CDR3: CATAGGKDTQYF

J: TRBJ1-2
D: NA
size: NA
V: TRBV6-5
DNA: TGTGCCACCAAGATCGGGGGTTTCGATGGCTACACCTTC
CDR3: CATKIGGFDGYTF

J: TRBJ1-2
D: TRBD1
size: few
V: TRBV27
DNA: TGTGCCAGCAGGAGGACAGGGAACTATGGCTACACCTTC
CDR3: CASRRTGNYGYTF

J: TRBJ1-2
D: NA
size: NA
V: TRBV25-1
DNA: TGTGCCAGCAGTGCCAATAACTATGGCTACACCTTC
CDR3: CASSANNYGYTF

J: TRBJ1-6
D: NA
size: NA
V: TRBV7-3
DNA: TGTGCCAGCAGCCCAGACAGGAATTCACCCCTCCACTTT
CDR3: CASSPDRNSPLHF

J: TRBJ2-5
D: NA
size: once
V: TRBV5-1
DNA: TGCGCCAGCAGCGTGCAGGGGATACAAGAGACCCAGTACTTC
CDR3: CASSVQGIQETQYF

J: TRBJ1-3
D: TRBD1
size: NA
V: TRBV7-9
DNA: TGTGCCAGCCAGGACAGGGGAAGAGGAAACACCATATATTTT
CDR3: CASQDRGRGNTIYF

J: TRBJ1-2
D: TRBD1
size: few
V: TRBV30
DNA: TGTGCCTGGAGTGCCTGGACCGGGACAGATGGCTACACCTTC
CDR3: CAWSAWTGTDGYTF

J: TRBJ2-2
D: TRBD2
size: medium-sized
V: TRBV6-4
DNA: TGTGCCAGCAGTCCCCTAGCGGGAGGGAACACCGGGGAGCTGTTTTTT
CDR3: CASSPLAGGNTGELFF

J: TRBJ2-6
D: TRBD2
size: NA
V: TRBV28
DNA: TGTGCCAGCCGAATAGCGGGAGGGCTCGTTGGGGCCAACGTCCTGACTTTC
CDR3: CASRIAGGLVGANVLTF

J: TRBJ1-5
D: TRBD1
size: NA
V: TRBV7-8
DNA: TGTGCCAGCGGAAGACAGGGGAGGAATCAGCCCCAGCATTTT
CDR3: CASGRQGRNQPQHF

J: TRBJ2-2
D: NA
size: few
V: TRBV5-6
DNA: TGTGCCAGCAGCCAACTAGGCAGCGGGGAGCTGTTTTTT
CDR3: CASSQLGSGELFF

J: TRBJ2-1
D: NA
size: few
V: TRBV10-1
DNA: TGCGCCAGCTCTAAGGGGGGGAACAATGAGCAGTTCTTC
CDR3: CASSKGGNNEQFF

J: TRBJ1-2
D: TRBD1
size: NA
V: TRBV30
DNA: TGTGCCTGGAGTGATCAGACAGGGTACTATGGCTACACCTTC
CDR3: CAWSDQTGYYGYTF

J: TRBJ2-1
D: TRBD1
size: NA
V: TRBV11-2
DNA: TGTGCCAGCAGCCGAACAGGGGGCAATGAGCAGTTCTTC
CDR3: CASSRTGGNEQFF

J: TRBJ1-2
D: NA
size: NA
V: TRBV7-9
DNA: TGTGCCAGCAGCTCCTACCGCGATCTCTCCTATGGCTACACCTTC
CDR3: CASSSYRDLSYGYTF